These 23 T cell receptor beta chains share one sample of origin, sequenced in a study of cytomegalovirus exposure and HLA in healthy donors. Only in-frame clones appear in the TCRdb table, and some are missing; sequencing was by immunoSEQ multiplex PCR. The sample lists about 130,000 clones, about 91% occurring once. Sequenced material: PBMCs. All receptors derive from a woman younger than 30 in good health and CMV-seronegative.

The CDR3 DNA is TGCAGCGTTGAAGGGACAGTGACGAGCTCCTACAATGAGCAGTTCTTC. Protein sequence: CSVEGTVTSSYNEQFF. The rearrangement joins TRBV29-1 to TRBJ2-1, with D possibly being TRBD1 (6 bases). Trimming pared 1 base from V and 0 bases from J, leaving 13 bases between. Looked up from germline, CDR1 is SQVTM and CDR2 is ANQGSEA. The CDR3 is made up of 16 amino acids.

This clone has just a few counts. The J gene is TRBJ1-1, the V gene TRBV6-1; maybe TRBD1 (5 bases). Germline lookup yields CDR1 MNHNS and CDR2 SASEGT. This CDR3 contains 14 residues. Trimming took 3 bases from V and 7 from J, leaving 15 bases between them. The CDR3 loop reads CASSERQTDLEAFF. The CDR3 DNA reads TGTGCCAGCAGTGAGAGGCAGACAGATCTTGAAGCTTTCTTT.

The chain combines TRBV4-2 with TRBJ2-5, with 10 bases that match TRBD2. The length of the CDR3 is 16 residues. Trimming removed 0 bases from V and 8 bases from J; junction bases left unmatched: 9. Germline loops: CDR1 LGHNA, CDR2 YNFKEQ. The CDR3 loop is CASSQDTSGVGVTQYF. In nucleotides, the CDR3 is TGTGCCAGCAGCCAAGATACTAGCGGGGTGGGGGTCACCCAGTACTTC.

The J gene is TRBJ2-3, the V gene TRBV30, with TRBD2 matching 7 bases. V was clipped by 4 bases and J by 3 bases; unmatched bases: 7. Germline V gene sequence: CDR1 GTSNPN, CDR2 SVGIG (reference sequence). The CDR3 is made up of 14 amino acids. Here the CDR3 DNA reads TGTGCCTGGACCCTGGGGGGGAGGACAGATACGCAGTATTTT. Translation gives CAWTLGGRTDTQYF.

The chain recombines TRBV6-5 with TRBJ2-6, with D possibly matching TRBD2 (5 bases). V dropped 7 bases and J dropped 0 bases, with 10 bases sitting between them. Germline loops: CDR1 MNHEY, CDR2 SVGAGI. This CDR3 is 15 amino acids long. CDR3 protein: CASTSPSSGANVLTF. The CDR3, as DNA: TGTGCCAGCACTAGCCCAAGCTCTGGGGCCAACGTCCTGACTTTC.

The gene calls are TRBV9 and TRBJ1-3; D gene unclear. V dropped 4 bases and J dropped 0 bases, with 11 bases sitting between them. The CDR3 has 15 amino acids. Germline lookup yields CDR1 SGDLS and CDR2 YYNGEE. CDR3 sequence (DNA): TGTGCCAGCAGCTTTAACTCTTTCTCTGGAAACACCATATATTTT. This codes for CASSFNSFSGNTIYF.

This clone was picked up one time. The chain links TRBV19 to TRBJ2-6; no clear D. Deletions cut 8 bases from V and 4 bases from J, with 9 bases between. The CDR3 covers 13 residues. Germline CDR1 and CDR2: LNHDA and SQIVND (reference sequence). In DNA, the CDR3 is TGTGCCAGTGTCCAGGTCGGGGCCAACGTCCTGACTTTC. Its translation is CASVQVGANVLTF.

The gene calls are TRBV28 and TRBJ1-6; D uncertain. Germline CDR1 MDHEN, CDR2 SYDVKM. This CDR3 is built from 16 residues. Deletions cut 6 bases from V and 2 bases from J, with 14 bases between. The CDR3 sequence is CASSQLPDPYNSPLHF. For the CDR3, the DNA is TGTGCCAGCAGCCAACTCCCTGATCCCTATAATTCACCCCTCCACTTT.

The chain employs TRBV28 and TRBJ1-2, with TRBD1 as a possible D gene (6 bases). Trimming cost V 4 bases and J 7 bases, with 10 bases left between them. Germline V gene lookup returns CDR1 MDHEN and CDR2 SYDVKM. This CDR3 comprises 12 residues. CDR3 in amino acids: CASSSAGAGYTF. The CDR3 region has the DNA TGTGCCAGCAGTTCGGCAGGGGCTGGCTACACCTTC.

The CDR3 loop reads CASSFRGPNEKLFF. For the CDR3, the DNA is TGCGCCAGCAGCTTCAGGGGCCCTAATGAAAAACTGTTTTTT. This chain connects TRBV5-1 to TRBJ1-4; perhaps TRBD1 as D (6 bases). Trimming shortened V by 2 bases and J by 3 bases, and 8 bases separated the two germline ends. The CDR3 covers 14 residues. Germline-derived CDR1 and CDR2 are SGHRS and YFSETQ. The variable domain in full, with the rest retrieved from reference TRBV5-1 and TRBJ1-4, is KAGVTQTPRYLIKTRGQQVTLSCSPISGHRSVSWYQQTPGQGLQFLFEYFSETQRNKGNFPGRFSGRQFSNSRSEMNVSTLELGDSALYLCASSFRGPNEKLFFGSGTQLSVL.

The chain links TRBV7-2 to TRBJ1-2; 7 bases fit TRBD1. The CDR3 extends over 16 amino acids. Germline-derived CDR1 and CDR2 are SGHTA and FQGNSA. Unmatched junction bases numbered 16, after V lost 7 bases and J lost 5 bases. The DNA for the CDR3 is TGTGCCAGCATACCCGACGCGACAGGGCCTGGATATGGCTACACCTTC. This sequence encodes CASIPDATGPGYGYTF. The whole variable domain, filled in from reference TRBV7-2 and TRBJ1-2, reads GAGVSQSPSNKVTEKGKDVELRCDPISGHTALYWYRQSLGQGLEFLIYFQGNSAPDKSGLPSDRFSAERTGGSVSTLTIQRTQQEDSAVYLCASIPDATGPGYGYTFGSGTRLTVV.

The chain carries TRBV11-2 and TRBJ2-2; TRBD1 is a possible D gene (5 bases). Looked up from germline, CDR1 is SGHAT and CDR2 is FQNNGV. This CDR3 spans 13 amino acids. The V and J ends lost 3 bases and 3 bases respectively, with 5 bases between them. The CDR3 DNA reads as TGTGCCAGCAGCTTGACAGACACCGGGGAGCTGTTTTTT. Encoded protein: CASSLTDTGELFF.

V and J are TRBV19 and TRBJ1-1, with TRBD1 as a possible D gene (6 bases). Germline V gene lookup returns CDR1 LNHDA and CDR2 SQIVND (reference sequence). V dropped 4 bases and J dropped 8 bases, with 20 bases sitting between them. The CDR3 covers 15 residues. CDR3 region: CASSTPHRDTQEAFF. The CDR3 DNA reads as TGTGCCAGTAGTACCCCCCACCGGGACACTCAAGAAGCTTTCTTT.

The rearrangement uses TRBV14 and TRBJ2-7, with D possibly being TRBD2 (6 bases). The CDR3 consists of 13 residues. CDR1 and CDR2 (germline): SGHDN, FVKESK. V lost 3 bases to trimming and J lost 6 bases, with 12 bases between them. Here the CDR3 reads CASSQARGSEQYF. CDR3 DNA sequence: TGTGCCAGCAGCCAGGCCCGGGGGAGCGAGCAGTACTTC.

In this sample, this clone turned up once. This chain connects TRBV5-6 to TRBJ2-2; 7 nucleotides align to TRBD2. The CDR3 loop spans 16 amino acids. Germline V lookup: CDR1 SGHDT, CDR2 YYEEEE. The ends lost 0 bases at V and 4 bases at J; junction bases unmatched: 6. This CDR3 reads CASSLAGVAGTGELFF. CDR3 DNA: TGTGCCAGCAGCTTGGCCGGGGTAGCGGGCACCGGGGAGCTGTTTTTT.

This sequence joins TRBV7-8 and TRBJ2-5, with a possible D match to TRBD2 (6 bases). The ends were cut back, 8 bases at V and 4 bases at J, with 14 bases in the middle. The CDR3 is 13 amino acids. Per the germline V gene, CDR1 is SGHVS and CDR2 is FQNEAQ. The DNA of the CDR3 is TGTGCCAGCGAAGGAGGGGATGGAGAGACCCAGTACTTC. It translates to CASEGGDGETQYF.

Comments on this clone: In the same sample, other DNA sequences code for this CDR3. The genes are TRBV19 and TRBJ1-2; D is perhaps TRBD1 (5 bases). This CDR3 is built from 13 residues. V lost 3 bases, J lost 2 bases, and 7 bases lay in between. The V gene's germline CDR1 is LNHDA and CDR2 SQIVND (reference sequence). CDR3 sequence (DNA): TGTGCCAGTAGTATTCAGGGAAACTATGGCTACACCTTC. It specifies CASSIQGNYGYTF. The full variable domain, rest sourced from reference TRBV19 and TRBJ1-2, is DGGITQSPKYLFRKEGQNVTLSCEQNLNHDAMYWYRQDPGQGLRLIYYSQIVNDFQKGDIAEGYSVSREKKESFPLTVTSAQKNPTAFYLCASSIQGNYGYTFGSGTRLTVV.

The chain links TRBV5-4 to TRBJ2-1; 12 bases align to TRBD2. The CDR3 runs 13 residues. The V gene's germline CDR1 is SGHNT and CDR2 YYREEE (reference sequence). Trimming removed 3 bases from V and 10 bases from J; junction bases left unmatched: 2. The CDR3 loop is CASSWTSGEEQFF. CDR3 DNA: TGTGCCAGCAGCTGGACTAGCGGGGAGGAGCAGTTCTTC.

The V and J genes are TRBV28 and TRBJ2-7, with D tentatively TRBD1 (5 bases). Germline loops: CDR1 MDHEN, CDR2 SYDVKM. The CDR3 runs 12 residues. The V end lost 5 bases, the J end lost 3 bases, and 8 bases lay between the germline ends. CDR3 coding DNA: TGTGCCAGCAGTCCAGACAGCTACGAGCAGTACTTC. Residues: CASSPDSYEQYF.

V is TRBV2 and J is TRBJ1-1, with 9 positions matching TRBD1. V gave up 8 bases and J gave up 5 bases; unmatched junction bases: 9. The CDR3 spans 14 residues. Germline-derived CDR1 and CDR2 are SNHLY and FYNNEI. CDR3 DNA sequence: TGTGCCAGCGGATCACAGGGGGCTGAGACTGAAGCTTTCTTT. Translating gives CASGSQGAETEAFF.

Worth noting for this clone: Germline is not matched at one junction end, which may reflect a read error. The chain combines TRBV6-1 with TRBJ1-3; 7 bases align to TRBD1. Germline CDR1 is MNHNS and CDR2 is SASEGT. The CDR3 is 15 amino acids. CDR3 DNA: TGTGCCAGCACTGAAAGGACAGGCTCTGGAAACACCATATATTTT. The encoded protein is CASTERTGSGNTIYF.

This sequence joins TRBV20-1 and TRBJ2-1; D not certain. The ends were cut back, 5 bases at V and 9 bases at J, with 8 bases in the middle. Germline assignment: CDR1 DFQATT and CDR2 SNEGSKA (reference sequence). The CDR3 is 10 amino acids. In nucleotides, the CDR3 is TGCAGTGCTTACATCCCTGAGCAGTTCTTC. It yields the protein CSAYIPEQFF.

A single count supports this clone. The CDR3 spells CASSGGGPLTIGYTF. The CDR3 region has the DNA TGTGCCAGCAGCGGAGGGGGCCCACTGACTATCGGCTACACCTTC. The chain combines TRBV9 with TRBJ1-2; 7 nucleotides match TRBD1. CDR3 length equals 15 residues. V dropped 3 bases and J dropped 8; count of bases not matched to a gene: 13. From germline, CDR1 is SGDLS and CDR2 YYNGEE.